These 25 T cell receptor beta chains originate from one sample sequenced in a study of identical twins. TCRdb used MiXCR to reprocess the 5' RACE reads, holding one entry per CDR3 protein. The data show about 280,000 distinct CDR3 sequences, about 8.9% seen once. A further study also used this sample, focusing on yellow fever vaccine responses in identical twins.

Source material: memory (CD45RO+) T cells sorted from blood. Source of these receptors: a woman aged 18-30 years in good health.

This clonotype was observed many times. The chain employs TRBV3-1 and TRBJ2-1; 12 nucleotides agree with TRBD1. Germline V lookup: CDR1 LGHDT, CDR2 YNNKEL (reference sequence). Trimming took 5 bases from V and 7 from J; bases not matched to a gene: 6. The CDR3 sequence is 15 residues long. CDR3 loop: CASSWGQGARNEQFF. The CDR3 DNA reads as TGTGCCAGCAGCTGGGGACAGGGGGCCCGAAATGAGCAGTTCTTC.

This clonotype has at least ten counts. The V call is TRBV29-1, the J call TRBJ1-2; D is uncertain. The germline V gene has CDR1 SQVTM and CDR2 ANQGSEA. Trimming left V 6 bases short and J 2 bases short, with 7 bases between. The CDR3 has 11 amino acids. This chain's CDR3 is CSVKGNYGYTF. CDR3 nucleotides: TGCAGCGTAAAGGGCAACTATGGCTACACCTTC.

This clonotype was recorded many times. J is TRBJ2-2 and V is TRBV28; unclear D gene. V shed 7 bases and J shed 5 bases, with 11 bases lying between them. This CDR3 is 13 amino acids long. Per the germline V gene, CDR1 is MDHEN and CDR2 is SYDVKM. The chain's CDR3 is CASIHGKTGELFF. CDR3 coding DNA: TGTGCCAGCATCCACGGTAAAACCGGGGAGCTGTTTTTT.

The V call is TRBV3-1, the J call TRBJ1-1, with a weak D call TRBD1 (5 bases). This CDR3 has 14 amino acids. V was cut by 3 bases and J by 4 bases, with 12 bases left in between. The germline V gene encodes CDR1 LGHDT and CDR2 YNNKEL (reference sequence). DNA of the CDR3: TGTGCCAGCAGCCAGGGCAGGGCGGGCACTGAAGCTTTCTTT. Its protein is CASSQGRAGTEAFF.

This clonotype was observed at least ten times. The chain couples TRBV20-1 to TRBJ2-1; TRBD2 matches 11 bases. Trimming at V came to 2 bases and at J to 6 bases, leaving 3 bases not matched to a gene. CDR1 is DFQATT, CDR2 SNEGSKA, per germline (reference sequence). The CDR3 extends over 14 amino acids. The CDR3 sequence: CSARFSGRANEQFF. CDR3 coding DNA: TGCAGTGCTAGATTTAGCGGGAGGGCCAATGAGCAGTTCTTC.

This clonotype was counted between two and nine times. The J gene is TRBJ1-1, the V gene TRBV10-3; no definite D call. Between the trimmed V and J ends, which lost 6 bases and 0 bases, there was a span of 8 bases. Per the germline V gene, CDR1 is ENHRY and CDR2 is SYGVKD. The CDR3 extends over 13 amino acids. The CDR3 DNA is TGTGCCATCAGCGACGGTATGAACACTGAAGCTTTCTTT. This translates into CAISDGMNTEAFF.

The chain joins TRBV6-1 to TRBJ1-4; D not resolved. Trimming left V 4 bases short and J 4 bases short, with 13 bases between. CDR3 length: 15 residues. CDR1 is MNHNS, CDR2 SASEGT, per germline. The CDR3 sequence is CASSGTAAFNEKLFF. CDR3 in DNA: TGTGCCAGCAGTGGGACCGCGGCTTTTAATGAAAAACTGTTTTTT.

V usage is TRBV18 and J usage is TRBJ2-5, with TRBD1 identical over 7 bases. The CDR3 is 15 residues long. Per germline, CDR1 KGHSH and CDR2 LQKENI. Trimming removed 5 bases from V and 5 bases from J; junction bases left unmatched: 11. The DNA of the CDR3 is TGTGCCAGCTCAGCGACAAACAGGGGTTTGGAGACCCAGTACTTC. Its protein is CASSATNRGLETQYF. Variable domain in full (rest from reference TRBV18 and TRBJ2-5): NAGVMQNPRHLVRRRGQEARLRCSPMKGHSHVYWYRQLPEEGLKFMVYLQKENIIDESGMPKERFSAEFPKEGPSILRIQQVVRGDSAAYFCASSATNRGLETQYFGPGTRLLVL.

There are many counts of this clonotype. The chain links TRBV6-2 or TRBV6-3 to TRBJ1-1, with D hard to call. CDR1 is MNHEY, CDR2 SVGEGT, per germline. V was trimmed by 5 bases and J by 2 bases, leaving 12 bases between them. The CDR3 consists of 14 residues. DNA of the CDR3: TGTGCCAGCAGTGCCCCCCATACAAACACTGAAGCTTTCTTT. It is translated as CASSAPHTNTEAFF.

The chain recombines TRBV20-1 with TRBJ2-1; TRBD1 might be the D (5 bases). The CDR3 is 12 amino acids. V dropped 5 bases and J dropped 7 bases, with 12 bases sitting between them. Germline V gene data show CDR1 as DFQATT and CDR2 as SNEGSKA (reference sequence). CDR3 sequence reads: CSALRDGNEQFF. As DNA, the CDR3 is TGCAGTGCTCTCAGGGATGGTAATGAGCAGTTCTTC.

The chain links TRBV20-1 to TRBJ2-3; D is unclear. Germline V gene data show CDR1 as DFQATT and CDR2 as SNEGSKA (reference sequence). V was trimmed by 6 bases and J by 6 bases, leaving 19 bases between them. The length of the CDR3 is 14 residues. The DNA of the CDR3 is TGCAGTGCAAAGACGGGCCTTGCTTCGGATACGCAGTATTTT. The encoded protein is CSAKTGLASDTQYF.

There are many counts of this clonotype. The chain links TRBV4-1 to TRBJ1-4; D unclear. The CDR3 covers 16 residues. Germline lookup yields CDR1 MGHRA and CDR2 YSYEKL. V lost 1 base to trimming and J lost 0 bases, with 9 bases between them. CDR3 in amino acids: CASSQARSSTNEKLFF. DNA of the CDR3: TGCGCCAGCAGCCAAGCCAGGAGCTCAACTAATGAAAAACTGTTTTTT.

This clonotype was seen ten or more times. The chain uses TRBV6-4 and TRBJ2-1, with TRBD1 matching over 9 bases. The CDR3 loop spans 14 amino acids. Looked up from germline, CDR1 is MRHNA and CDR2 is SNTAGT. V was pared by 6 bases and J by 7 bases, with 7 bases of the junction left unmatched. The CDR3 region has the DNA TGTGCCAGCAGCGCCGGGACAGGGATGAATGAGCAGTTCTTC. Encoded protein: CASSAGTGMNEQFF.

The chain recombines TRBV12-3 or TRBV12-4 with TRBJ1-2; maybe TRBD1 (6 bases). CDR3 length: 13 amino acids. V shed 2 bases and J shed 8 bases, with 12 bases lying between them. CDR3 sequence (DNA): TGTGCCAGCAGTTTATGGACAGTGGGCGGCTACACCTTC. Protein sequence: CASSLWTVGGYTF.

This clonotype appeared many times. The rearrangement joins TRBV7-8 to TRBJ1-2; 11 bases match TRBD1. The length of the CDR3 is 16 residues. Losses at the gene ends were 7 bases for V and 4 bases for J; bases not matched to a gene: 11. Germline assignment: CDR1 SGHVS and CDR2 FQNEAQ. The DNA for the CDR3 is TGTGCCAGCACCCTTTTGGGACAGGGGGGACTCTATGGCTACACCTTC. It specifies CASTLLGQGGLYGYTF. Filled out from reference TRBV7-8 and TRBJ1-2, the complete variable domain reads GAGVSQSPRYKVAKRGQDVALRCDPISGHVSLFWYQQALGQGPEFLTYFQNEAQLDKSGLPSDRFFAERPEGSVSTLKIQRTQQEDSAVYLCASTLLGQGGLYGYTFGSGTRLTVV.

This chain links TRBV3-1 with TRBJ1-2; no reliable D call. Trimming cost V 1 base and J 3 bases, with 6 bases left between them. CDR3 size: 13 residues. The germline CDR1 and CDR2 sequences are LGHDT and YNNKEL (reference sequence). For the CDR3, the DNA is TGTGCCAGCAGCCAAGGGCATGACTATGGCTACACCTTC. Its protein is CASSQGHDYGYTF.

This clonotype was seen many times. CDR3 region: CASSFQRGAQETQYF. In DNA form, the CDR3 reads TGTGCCAGCAGCTTCCAGCGGGGGGCCCAAGAGACCCAGTACTTC. V usage is TRBV11-2 and J usage is TRBJ2-5, with 9 bases matching TRBD2. Trimming took 3 bases from V and 1 from J; bases not matched to a gene: 3. The CDR3 extends over 15 amino acids. CDR1 is SGHAT, CDR2 FQNNGV, per germline. The variable domain in full, completed from reference TRBV11-2 and TRBJ2-5, reads EAGVAQSPRYKIIEKRQSVAFWCNPISGHATLYWYQQILGQGPKLLIQFQNNGVVDDSQLPKDRFSAERLKGVDSTLKIQPAKLEDSAVYLCASSFQRGAQETQYFGPGTRLLVL.

This clonotype has a handful of counts. This chain links TRBV9 with TRBJ2-7; TRBD1 matches 9 bases. Germline loops: CDR1 SGDLS, CDR2 YYNGEE. V lost 3 bases, J lost 9 bases, and 16 bases stayed unmatched. There are 16 residues in the CDR3. CDR3 in DNA: TGTGCCAGCAGCGCCCCTCCCCGGGACAGGGCGACTGGGCAGTACGTC. As protein: CASSAPPRDRATGQYV.

The gene calls are TRBV9 and TRBJ2-1, with 8 bases fitting TRBD1. J lost 3 bases, V lost 4 bases, and 6 bases had no gene match. CDR1 and CDR2 (germline): SGDLS, YYNGEE. CDR3 length equals 15 residues. DNA of the CDR3: TGTGCCAGCAGCTCCGGACAGGGAGGCTACAATGAGCAGTTCTTC. Its translation is CASSSGQGGYNEQFF.

This clonotype was observed a handful of times. The chain has TRBV10-2 and TRBJ1-5; D call uncertain. Germline-derived CDR1 and CDR2 are WSHSY and SAAADI. The ends were cut back, 5 bases at V and 3 bases at J, with 11 bases in the middle. The CDR3 contains 14 residues. Here the CDR3 reads CASSPTVLNQPQHF. The CDR3 bases are TGCGCCAGCAGTCCGACGGTTCTCAATCAGCCCCAGCATTTT.

The V gene is TRBV4-1, the J gene TRBJ2-5; TRBD1 matches at 9 bases. Germline V gene sequence: CDR1 MGHRA, CDR2 YSYEKL. The V and J ends lost 2 bases and 4 bases, in that order; junction bases with no gene match: 11. The CDR3 runs to 17 residues. The CDR3 sequence: CASSQRHRGPYGETQYF. The CDR3, as DNA: TGCGCCAGCAGCCAACGCCACAGGGGGCCCTACGGAGAGACCCAGTACTTC.

This clonotype was counted between two and nine times. The chain carries TRBV20-1 and TRBJ1-1, with D perhaps matching TRBD1 (5 bases). CDR3 length: 12 amino acids. V lost 3 bases, J lost 4 bases, and 9 bases lay in between. CDR1 and CDR2 (germline): DFQATT, SNEGSKA (reference sequence). CDR3 DNA sequence: TGCAGTGCTAGTCGGGACGCCACTGAAGCTTTCTTT. It is translated as CSASRDATEAFF.

There are many counts of this clonotype. The chain recombines TRBV20-1 with TRBJ1-4; maybe TRBD1 (5 bases). Per the germline V gene, CDR1 is DFQATT and CDR2 is SNEGSKA (reference sequence). The CDR3 has 15 residues. Between the trimmed V and J ends, which lost 7 bases and 0 bases, there was a span of 15 bases. The CDR3, as DNA: TGCAGTGTCCCGATGGGGGTCGCAACTAATGAAAAACTGTTTTTT. Protein product: CSVPMGVATNEKLFF.

This clonotype has a handful of counts. The J gene is TRBJ2-7, the V gene TRBV18; 10 positions agree with TRBD1. Germline CDR1 KGHSH, CDR2 LQKENI. CDR3 length: 14 amino acids. V was pared by 6 bases and J by 0 bases, with 2 bases of the junction left unmatched. CDR3 DNA: TGTGCCAGCTCTGGGACAGGGGTCTCCTACGAGCAGTACGTC. Translated: CASSGTGVSYEQYV.

The chain joins TRBV3-1 to TRBJ1-5, with no clear D. The V gene lost 5 bases and the J gene lost 4 bases, with 9 bases spanning the gap. The CDR3 covers 13 residues. Germline V gives CDR1 LGHDT, CDR2 YNNKEL (reference sequence). The CDR3 here is CASSYTENQPQHF. CDR3 DNA: TGTGCCAGCAGCTACACAGAAAATCAGCCCCAGCATTTT.